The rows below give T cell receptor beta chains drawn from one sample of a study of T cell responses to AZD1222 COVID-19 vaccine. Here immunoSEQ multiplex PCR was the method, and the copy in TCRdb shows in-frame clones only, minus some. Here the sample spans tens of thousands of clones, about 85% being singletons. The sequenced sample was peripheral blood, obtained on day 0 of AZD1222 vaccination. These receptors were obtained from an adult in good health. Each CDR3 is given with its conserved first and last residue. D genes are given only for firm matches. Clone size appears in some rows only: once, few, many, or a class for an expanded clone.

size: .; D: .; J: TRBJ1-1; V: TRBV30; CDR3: CACRTRGGLFMNTEAFF; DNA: TGTGCCTGTCGGACCCGTGGGGGCCTTTTCATGAACACTGAAGCTTTCTTT
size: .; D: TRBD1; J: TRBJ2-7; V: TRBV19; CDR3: CASRDRGLSAYEQYF; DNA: TGTGCCAGTAGGGACAGGGGGCTGTCCGCCTACGAGCAGTACTTC
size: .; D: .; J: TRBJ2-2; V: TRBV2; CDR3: CASSLRADGGELFF; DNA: TGTGCCAGCAGTCTCCGGGCCGACGGCGGGGAGCTGTTTTTT
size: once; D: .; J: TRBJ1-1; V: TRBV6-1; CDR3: CASSDQGQLEAFF; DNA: TGTGCCAGCAGTGATCAGGGACAACTTGAAGCTTTCTTT
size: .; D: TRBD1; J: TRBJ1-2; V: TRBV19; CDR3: CASRRQGAGYGYTF; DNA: TGTGCCAGTAGAAGACAGGGGGCGGGCTATGGCTACACCTTC
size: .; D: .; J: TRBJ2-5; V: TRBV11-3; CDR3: CASSLGHRLSEETQYF; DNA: TGTGCCAGCAGCTTGGGACACCGTCTCTCGGAAGAGACCCAGTACTTC
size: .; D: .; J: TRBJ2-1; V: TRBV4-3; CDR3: CASSQRDTDSYNEQFF; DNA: TGCGCCAGCAGCCAACGGGACACAGACTCCTACAATGAGCAGTTCTTC
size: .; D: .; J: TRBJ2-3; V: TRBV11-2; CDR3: CASSLDRLDTQYF; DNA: TGTGCCAGCAGCTTAGATCGATTAGATACGCAGTATTTT
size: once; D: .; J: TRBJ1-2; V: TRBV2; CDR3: CASSAGPNYGYTF; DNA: TGTGCCAGCAGTGCTGGACCCAACTATGGCTACACCTTC
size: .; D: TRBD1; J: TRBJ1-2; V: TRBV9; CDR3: CASSVTGGWNYGYTF; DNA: TGTGCCAGCAGCGTAACAGGGGGCTGGAACTATGGCTACACCTTC
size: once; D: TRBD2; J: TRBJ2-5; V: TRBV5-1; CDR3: CASSLVAGGQETQYF; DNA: TGCGCCAGCAGCCTGGTGGCGGGGGGCCAAGAGACCCAGTACTTC
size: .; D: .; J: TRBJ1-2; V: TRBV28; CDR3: CASRSGGGRGYTF; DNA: TGTGCCAGCAGGTCCGGGGGCGGGCGTGGCTACACCTTC
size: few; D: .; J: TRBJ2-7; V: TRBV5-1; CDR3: CASGDTSYEQYF; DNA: TGCGCCAGCGGGGACACGTCCTACGAGCAGTACTTC
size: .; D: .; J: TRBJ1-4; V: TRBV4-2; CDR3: CASSPGAGGTEKLFF; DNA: TGTGCCAGCAGCCCCGGGGCGGGGGGCACTGAAAAACTGTTTTTT
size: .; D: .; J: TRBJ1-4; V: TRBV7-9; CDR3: CASSSGGAVGGEKLFF; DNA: TGTGCCAGCAGCTCTGGCGGGGCAGTTGGGGGTGAAAAACTGTTTTTT
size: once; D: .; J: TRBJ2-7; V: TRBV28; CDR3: CASGRGEQYF; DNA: TGTGCCAGCGGGCGGGGCGAGCAGTACTTC
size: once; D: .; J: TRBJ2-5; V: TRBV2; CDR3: CASSGTAAGETQYF; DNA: TGTGCCAGCAGTGGGACGGCGGCTGGGGAGACCCAGTACTTC
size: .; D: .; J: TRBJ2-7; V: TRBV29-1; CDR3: CSVVPGEGTYEQYF; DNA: TGCAGCGTTGTCCCGGGGGAAGGAACCTACGAGCAGTACTTC
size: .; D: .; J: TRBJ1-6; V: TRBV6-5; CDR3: CASSPLAGDNSPLHF; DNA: TGTGCCAGCAGTCCCTTGGCAGGGGACAATTCACCCCTCCACTTT
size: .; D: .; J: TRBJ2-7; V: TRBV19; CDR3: CASSPALKSYEQYF; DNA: TGTGCCAGTAGTCCCGCCCTTAAATCCTACGAGCAGTACTTC
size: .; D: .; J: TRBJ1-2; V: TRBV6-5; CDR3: CASAPSNYGYTF; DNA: TGTGCCAGTGCGCCTTCTAACTATGGCTACACCTTC
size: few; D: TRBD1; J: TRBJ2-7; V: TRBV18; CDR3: CASSLGQASYEQYF; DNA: TGTGCCAGCTCACTAGGACAGGCCTCCTACGAGCAGTACTTC